Following are 11 T cell receptor beta chains from one sample sequenced in a study of blood T cell repertoires in COVID-19 (dated by TCRdb to the early 2020s). Libraries were made using the immunoSEQ multiplex PCR assay. TCRdb took over this immuneACCESS table, retaining in-frame rearrangements with V and J assigned. Such tables are incomplete; in checked studies, under half of the missing clones stem from an unresolved V gene, and the remainder is unexplained. Across this sample there are some 67,000 clones, with roughly 85% seen only once. Approximately 20% of the sample rests with the top ten. The sequenced sample consisted of peripheral blood. All receptors derive from a woman aged 80 or older with acute or convalescent COVID-19.

This clone was seen a single time. The V gene is TRBV12-3 or TRBV12-4, the J gene TRBJ1-1, with D possibly TRBD1 on 6 matching bases. The V gene lost 6 bases and the J gene lost 9 bases, with 14 bases spanning the gap. The CDR3 spans 12 residues. The CDR3 protein is CASRPTGSKAFF. In nucleotides, the CDR3 is TGTGCCAGCAGGCCTACAGGGAGTAAAGCTTTCTTT.

The rearrangement uses TRBV7-2 and TRBJ2-3, with 7 bases lining up with TRBD1. This CDR3 has 17 residues. The J segment lost 2 bases and the V segment lost 0 bases, leaving 8 bases of the junction unmatched. Germline CDR1 reads SGHTA; CDR2 reads FQGNSA. CDR3 DNA sequence: TGTGCCAGCAGCTTAGCCCCCCCGGGACAGATCACAGATACGCAGTATTTT. This encodes CASSLAPPGQITDTQYF.

The chain carries TRBV9 and TRBJ2-6, with 9 positions matching TRBD1. This CDR3 is built from 16 residues. V dropped 4 bases and J dropped 3; count of bases not matched to a gene: 5. Germline CDR1 and CDR2: SGDLS and YYNGEE. CDR3 coding DNA: TGTGCCAGCAGCCCAACAGGGGGCTATGGGGCCAACGTCCTGACTTTC. Residues: CASSPTGGYGANVLTF.

This rearrangement joins TRBV6-1 to TRBJ2-5; 7 bases agree with TRBD1. The CDR3 spans 16 residues. Trimming at V came to 1 base and at J to 1 base, leaving 6 bases not matched to a gene. Germline-derived CDR1 and CDR2 are MNHNS and SASEGT. CDR3 loop: CASSEGLRQGQETQYF. CDR3 coding DNA: TGTGCCAGCAGTGAAGGACTACGACAGGGCCAAGAGACCCAGTACTTC.

This chain joins TRBV7-9 and TRBJ1-1; D perhaps matches TRBD1 (5 bases). The CDR3 has 13 amino acids. Trimming stripped 5 bases from V and 0 bases from J, with 7 bases between. CDR1 is SEHNR, CDR2 FQNEAQ, per germline (reference sequence). In nucleotides, the CDR3 is TGTGCCAGCAGCCCGACAGTGAACACTGAAGCTTTCTTT. Amino acids: CASSPTVNTEAFF.

The genes are TRBV5-1 and TRBJ1-4; D gene unclear. The CDR3 covers 14 residues. Germline-derived CDR1 and CDR2 are SGHRS and YFSETQ. Trimming removed 0 bases from V and 10 bases from J, with 13 bases in between. The DNA of the CDR3 is TGCGCCAGCAGCTTGGGTAGGCAGGATCTAAAACTGTTTTTT. Protein sequence: CASSLGRQDLKLFF.

The CDR3 is CASRNDQLPLHF. For the CDR3, the DNA is TGTGCCAGCAGGAATGATCAGTTACCCCTCCACTTT. The V and J genes are TRBV7-2 and TRBJ1-6, with D unresolved. This CDR3 region has 12 residues. V was clipped by 6 bases and J by 12 bases, with 12 bases between them. Germline V gene data show CDR1 as SGHTA and CDR2 as FQGNSA.

This clone was detected only once. V is TRBV27 and J is TRBJ1-2; 9 nucleotides align to TRBD1. Germline V gene lookup returns CDR1 MNHEY and CDR2 SMNVEV (reference sequence). The J segment lost 3 bases and the V segment lost 6 bases, leaving 2 bases of the junction unmatched. The CDR3 totals 13 residues. In DNA, the CDR3 is TGTGCCAGCAGCCGGACAGGGGACTATGGCTACACCTTC. Translated, it gives CASSRTGDYGYTF.

The rearrangement joins TRBV20-1 to TRBJ2-7; no clear D gene. This CDR3 comprises 13 residues. Germline V lookup: CDR1 DFQATT, CDR2 SNEGSKA (reference sequence). Trimming pared 3 bases from V and 3 bases from J, leaving 12 bases between. CDR3 sequence reads: CSASLSVSYEQYF. In nucleotides, the CDR3 is TGCAGTGCTAGTTTAAGTGTCAGCTACGAGCAGTACTTC.

J is TRBJ1-3 and V is TRBV19; D might be TRBD1 (5 bases). This CDR3 is 16 amino acids long. The V end lost 5 bases, the J end lost 0 bases, and 14 bases lay between the germline ends. Germline V CDR1 and CDR2: LNHDA, SQIVND (reference sequence). CDR3 loop: CASSPRGGVSGNTIYF. The CDR3 nucleotides are TGTGCCAGTAGTCCCCGCGGGGGGGTCTCTGGAAACACCATATATTTT.

The chain has TRBV12-5 and TRBJ2-3; unclear D gene. The CDR3 sequence is 12 residues long. With 1 base removed from V and 6 bases from J, the gap between germline ends came to 5 bases. Germline values: CDR1 LGHNT, CDR2 FRNRAP. The CDR3 bases are TGTGCTAGTGGTTTGGCGGTGGATACGCAGTATTTT. The encoded protein is CASGLAVDTQYF.